The present T cell receptor beta chain was sequenced within a study of T cell responses to AZD1222 COVID-19 vaccine. Study findings and constraints: Repertoires in all cases were sampled only once the peak T cell response had passed. Most donors were white British, females outnumbered males, and clonal diversity was possibly underestimated. Vaccine-related CD4 TCRs covered spike, predominating at 160-218 and 743-854.

Profiled with immunoSEQ multiplex PCR; TCRdb holds only in-frame clones, not every one. This table holds some 110,000 clones, about 91% found once. Germline values: CDR1 MNHEY, CDR2 SVGEGT. The V end lost 2 bases, the J end lost 0 bases, and 2 bases lay between the germline ends. CDR3 length equals 14 residues. About this clone: Its antigen is unidentified.

Material: peripheral blood, obtained on day 0 of AZD1222 vaccination. The chain recombines TRBV6-2 or TRBV6-3 with TRBJ2-6; D gene uncertain. This receptor was identified in an adult in good health. The CDR3 loop is CASSYSSGANVLTF. CDR3 nucleotides: TGTGCCAGCAGTTACAGCTCTGGGGCCAACGTCCTGACTTTC.